The 21 T cell receptor beta chains below all came from one sample that was sequenced in a study of blood T cell repertoires in COVID-19 (dated by TCRdb to about 2020). The method behind the library was the immunoSEQ multiplex PCR assay. Here the immuneACCESS table is served through TCRdb, limited to in-frame sequences with V and J called. Missing clones are a known gap in these copies; in checked studies unresolved V genes cover under half, and the rest lacks a known reason. Recorded for this sample are roughly 43,000 clones; around 82% of them occurred a single time. Of the sample, more than 9% is held by the ten largest clones. Sequencing used peripheral blood. These receptors came from a human donor in a cohort sampled during active COVID-19.

This clone appeared many times. The CDR3 DNA follows: TGTGCCAGCAGCCAAGATTTTGGCCAGGCTTCCTACGAGCAGTACTTC. Protein product: CASSQDFGQASYEQYF. The chain joins TRBV4-2 to TRBJ2-7; D not resolved. V was cut by 0 bases and J by 1 base, with 13 bases left in between. The CDR3 runs 16 residues. Germline CDR1 is LGHNA and CDR2 is YNFKEQ.

CDR3 sequence: CASSPQARGNEQFF. The DNA of the CDR3 is TGTGCCAGCAGTCCACAGGCCAGAGGTAATGAGCAGTTCTTC. The chain uses TRBV6-2 or TRBV6-3 and TRBJ2-1, with D tentatively TRBD1 (5 bases). The V gene's germline CDR1 is MNHEY and CDR2 SVGEGT. The length of the CDR3 is 14 residues. Trimming removed 5 bases at V and 7 bases at J, with 15 bases between.

In its sample, this clone was seen a few times. This CDR3 is CASRLAVESAQYF. The CDR3 nucleotides are TGCGCCAGCCGACTAGCGGTGGAGTCGGCGCAGTATTTT. The V call is TRBV10-2, the J call TRBJ2-3; 9 bases agree with TRBD2. Germline V gene data show CDR1 as WSHSY and CDR2 as SAAADI. The V gene end was trimmed by 8 bases and the J gene end by 10 bases; junction bases not matched to a gene: 10. The CDR3 contains 13 residues.

The chain joins TRBV7-9 to TRBJ2-7, with 7 nucleotides matching TRBD1. This CDR3 contains 14 residues. The germline CDR1 and CDR2 sequences are SEHNR and FQNEAQ (reference sequence). Trimming cost V 3 bases and J 2 bases; bases outside gene matches: 4. Written as DNA, the CDR3 is TGTGCCAGCAGCTTCGACAGGGTTCCCTACGAGCAGTACTTC. This translates into CASSFDRVPYEQYF.

The genes are TRBV7-9 and TRBJ2-4; possibly TRBD2 for D (6 bases). Germline V gene data show CDR1 as SEHNR and CDR2 as FQNEAQ (reference sequence). Trimming pared 2 bases from V and 1 base from J, leaving 18 bases between. This CDR3 is 18 amino acids long. CDR3 DNA sequence: TGTGCCAGCAGCTTATCAACCGGGACTCTTGGGGCCAAAAACATTCAGTACTTC. It is translated as CASSLSTGTLGAKNIQYF.

The chain uses TRBV9 and TRBJ2-5; TRBD2 is a possible D gene (5 bases). Trimming pared 0 bases from V and 4 bases from J, leaving 7 bases between. The germline V gene encodes CDR1 SGDLS and CDR2 YYNGEE. This CDR3 has 13 amino acids. This CDR3 reads CASSVDGVETQYF. The CDR3 bases are TGTGCCAGCAGCGTAGACGGGGTAGAGACCCAGTACTTC.

Only a few counts were recorded for this clone. The chain uses TRBV6-5 and TRBJ2-7; 7 nucleotides agree with TRBD2. This CDR3 is built from 15 residues. V was clipped by 2 bases and J by 2 bases; unmatched bases: 6. Germline-derived CDR1 and CDR2 are MNHEY and SVGAGI. In nucleotides, the CDR3 is TGTGCCAGCAGTTACCAAAGCGGGGCGGCCTACGAGCAGTACTTC. This sequence encodes CASSYQSGAAYEQYF.

This chain joins TRBV11-2 and TRBJ2-2; D may be TRBD1 (7 bases). The CDR3 consists of 16 residues. Per the germline V gene, CDR1 is SGHAT and CDR2 is FQNNGV. Trimming took 8 bases from V and 5 from J, leaving 21 bases between them. CDR3 in amino acids: CASGRPGGNWTGELFF. DNA for the CDR3: TGTGCCAGCGGGCGGCCAGGGGGGAATTGGACCGGGGAGCTGTTTTTT.

The chain combines TRBV3-1 (or the pseudogene TRBV3-2) with TRBJ2-5; no definite D call. The CDR3 contains 12 residues. V lost 6 bases and J lost 5, with 10 bases in between. Looked up from germline, CDR1 is LGHDT and CDR2 is YNNKEL (reference sequence). The CDR3 sequence: CASSLVHETQYF. CDR3 DNA sequence: TGTGCCAGCAGTTTAGTGCATGAGACCCAGTACTTC.

The V gene is TRBV20-1, the J gene TRBJ1-6, with D possibly TRBD1 on 6 matching bases. The CDR3 has 11 amino acids. The V end was cut by 5 bases, the J end by 7 bases, with 6 bases between. Germline-derived CDR1 and CDR2 are DFQATT and SNEGSKA (reference sequence). The chain's CDR3 is CSAQGNSPLHF. The CDR3 DNA sequence: TGCAGTGCTCAGGGGAATTCACCCCTCCACTTT.

The chain recombines TRBV7-3 with TRBJ2-3; 8 nucleotides agree with TRBD2. The CDR3 totals 15 residues. The J segment lost 0 bases and the V segment lost 5 bases, leaving 4 bases of the junction unmatched. Germline V lookup: CDR1 SGHTA, CDR2 FQGTGA. CDR3 amino acids: CASSLIAGSTDTQYF. The CDR3 nucleotides are TGTGCCAGCAGCCTGATAGCGGGGAGCACAGATACGCAGTATTTT. Variable domain in full (rest from reference TRBV7-3 and TRBJ2-3): GAGVSQTPSNKVTEKGKYVELRCDPISGHTALYWYRQSLGQGPEFLIYFQGTGAADDSGLPNDRFFAVRPEGSVSTLKIQRTERGDSAVYLCASSLIAGSTDTQYFGPGTRLTVL.

V usage is TRBV2 and J usage is TRBJ1-6; the match to TRBD1 covers 9 bases. This CDR3 is 15 amino acids long. CDR1 is SNHLY and CDR2 is FYNNEI in the germline V gene. The junction had 5 bases not matched to a gene; V was cut back by 5 bases and J by 6 bases. The DNA of the CDR3 is TGTGCCAGCAGTTCACAGGGGGCGCGTAATTCACCCCTCCACTTT. Protein sequence: CASSSQGARNSPLHF.

Remarks on this clone: The sample holds other DNA sequences that translate to the same CDR3. The V gene is TRBV24-1, the J gene TRBJ1-2; D remains ambiguous. V was clipped by 5 bases and J by 0 bases, with 3 bases between them. From germline, CDR1 is KGHDR and CDR2 SFDVKD. The CDR3 totals 12 residues. The CDR3 coding sequence is TGTGCCACCAGTGCAGCTAACTATGGCTACACCTTC. Protein sequence: CATSAANYGYTF.

The rearrangement links TRBV28 to TRBJ1-5, with TRBD1 as a possible D gene (6 bases). The germline V gene encodes CDR1 MDHEN and CDR2 SYDVKM. CDR3 length: 16 residues. The V and J ends lost 5 bases and 5 bases respectively, with 19 bases between them. Written as DNA, the CDR3 is TGTGCCAGCAGTATAGGGGGAGATGGTGGGGATCAGCCCCAGCATTTT. Translated: CASSIGGDGGDQPQHF.

V and J are TRBV5-1 and TRBJ2-1, with 7 bases identical to TRBD2. V lost 6 bases and J lost 10; bases outside the gene matches: 10. The CDR3 runs to 13 residues. Germline lookup yields CDR1 SGHRS and CDR2 YFSETQ. CDR3 loop: CASTAAGRGEQFF. The CDR3 DNA follows: TGCGCCAGCACCGCAGCGGGGCGTGGGGAGCAGTTCTTC.

In DNA form, the CDR3 reads TGTGCCAGCAGTCCCGGACAGGGAATAAGGCCCCAGCATTTT. Its translation: CASSPGQGIRPQHF. V gene TRBV6-5 combines with J gene TRBJ1-5, with 8 bases that match TRBD1. CDR3 length: 14 amino acids. The germline gives CDR1 MNHEY, CDR2 SVGAGI. V gave up 5 bases and J gave up 9 bases; unmatched junction bases: 9.

V gene TRBV5-1 combines with J gene TRBJ2-3, with 10 bases identical to TRBD2. This CDR3 region has 16 residues. V lost 5 bases, J lost 0 bases, and 6 bases stayed unmatched. From germline, CDR1 is SGHRS and CDR2 YFSETQ. CDR3 bases: TGCGCCAGCAGGTTTCAACTAGCGGGGAGCACAGATACGCAGTATTTT. This translates into CASRFQLAGSTDTQYF.

This clone was detected once. The chain recombines TRBV7-9 with TRBJ2-3, with D possibly being TRBD2 (5 bases). Trimming removed 4 bases from V and 0 bases from J, with 14 bases in between. The CDR3 is 16 residues long. From germline, CDR1 is SEHNR and CDR2 FQNEAQ (reference sequence). CDR3 nucleotide sequence: TGTGCCAGCAGCTACCCCACTGGCGGGAGCACAGATACGCAGTATTTT. Protein: CASSYPTGGSTDTQYF.

V gene TRBV5-1 combines with J gene TRBJ2-1, with 9 bases identical to TRBD2. This CDR3 is built from 14 residues. CDR1 SGHRS and CDR2 YFSETQ come from the germline V gene. J was trimmed by 5 bases and V by 7 bases; bases with no gene match: 7. In DNA form, the CDR3 reads TGCGCCAGCTGTCGGGCGGGGGGGAACAATGAGCAGTTCTTC. Translated, it gives CASCRAGGNNEQFF. The complete variable domain, with remaining parts taken from reference TRBV5-1 and TRBJ2-1, reads KAGVTQTPRYLIKTRGQQVTLSCSPISGHRSVSWYQQTPGQGLQFLFEYFSETQRNKGNFPGRFSGRQFSNSRSEMNVSTLELGDSALYLCASCRAGGNNEQFFGPGTRLTVL.

The chain carries TRBV5-8 and TRBJ1-2; 9 bases are a match to TRBD1. Looked up from germline, CDR1 is SGHTS and CDR2 is YDEGEE. This CDR3 has 16 residues. After removal of 5 bases from V and 6 bases from J, the junction contained 14 bases not matched to a gene. The CDR3 DNA follows: TGTGCCAGCAGTTCGGGACAGGGACGTCTCTCTCATGGCTACACCTTC. It translates to CASSSGQGRLSHGYTF.

The gene calls are TRBV12-3 or TRBV12-4 and TRBJ1-2; D ambiguous. V was clipped by 5 bases and J by 6 bases, with 7 bases between them. This CDR3 region has 11 residues. CDR3 coding DNA: TGTGCCAGCAGTGGCCCCGATGGCTACACCTTC. Its protein product is CASSGPDGYTF.